The rows below give T cell receptor beta chains drawn from one sample of a study of T cell changes during pregnancy in multiple sclerosis. Here immunoSEQ multiplex PCR was the method, and the copy in TCRdb shows in-frame clones only, minus some. The top ten hold around 6.3% of the sample, which has more than 40,000 clones, 90% seen once. Specimen: CD8+ T cells from peripheral blood mononuclear cells, collected in the third trimester of pregnancy. Source of these receptors: a female donor with multiple sclerosis, enrolled in a pregnancy study. The CDR3 runs from the conserved cysteine through the conserved F or W. D genes are given only for firm matches. For some rows the clone size is stated as once, few or many, or as a class when expanded; others skip it.

CDR3 DNA: TGTGCCAGCAGCGTAGGGACTAGCGGTTACAATGAGCAGTTCTTC
CDR3 protein: CASSVGTSGYNEQFF
V gene: TRBV9
D gene: TRBD2
J gene: TRBJ2-1
clone size: NA

CDR3 DNA: TGTGCCAGCAGCCCGGACAGCTTCTACGAGCAGTACTTC
CDR3 protein: CASSPDSFYEQYF
V gene: TRBV7-8
D gene: NA
J gene: TRBJ2-7
clone size: NA

CDR3 DNA: TGTGCCAGCAGTCCGCAGGTTGTCGCGGGGTACGAGCAGTACTTC
CDR3 protein: CASSPQVVAGYEQYF
V gene: TRBV28
D gene: NA
J gene: TRBJ2-7
clone size: NA

CDR3 DNA: TGTGCCAGCAGTTTACCCCGTGAAGGAGACTACAATGAGCAGTTCTTC
CDR3 protein: CASSLPREGDYNEQFF
V gene: TRBV28
D gene: NA
J gene: TRBJ2-1
clone size: NA

CDR3 DNA: TGTGCCAGCAGCTCCTACAGGAGCTTATACGAGCAGTACTTC
CDR3 protein: CASSSYRSLYEQYF
V gene: TRBV7-9
D gene: NA
J gene: TRBJ2-7
clone size: NA

CDR3 DNA: TGTGCCAGCGCACGTATTCGACAGGGTAACAGCAATCAGCCCCAGCATTTT
CDR3 protein: CASARIRQGNSNQPQHF
V gene: TRBV11-3
D gene: TRBD1
J gene: TRBJ1-5
clone size: few

CDR3 DNA: TGCGCCAGCAGCCCTACCGGTAGTTTTGAAGCTTTCTTT
CDR3 protein: CASSPTGSFEAFF
V gene: TRBV4-3
D gene: NA
J gene: TRBJ1-1
clone size: few

CDR3 DNA: TGCGCCAGCAGCCAAGCCCGGGACAGGACCTACGAGCAGTACTTC
CDR3 protein: CASSQARDRTYEQYF
V gene: TRBV4-1
D gene: TRBD1
J gene: TRBJ2-7
clone size: few

CDR3 DNA: TGTGCCAGCAGGACTAGCGGAAACTACGAGCAGTACTTC
CDR3 protein: CASRTSGNYEQYF
V gene: TRBV6-5
D gene: TRBD2
J gene: TRBJ2-7
clone size: once

CDR3 DNA: TGTGCCATCAGTCCCGAAGGGGTGTATACTGAAGCTTTCTTT
CDR3 protein: CAISPEGVYTEAFF
V gene: TRBV10-3
D gene: NA
J gene: TRBJ1-1
clone size: NA

CDR3 DNA: TGTGCCAGCAGCTGGACCAATGCGGGCGTTAGAGTCTTGCAGTACTTC
CDR3 protein: CASSWTNAGVRVLQYF
V gene: TRBV28
D gene: NA
J gene: TRBJ2-7
clone size: NA

CDR3 DNA: TGTGCCAGCAGCTCACGACAGGGCAGGTCGGTTGAGCAGTTCTTC
CDR3 protein: CASSSRQGRSVEQFF
V gene: TRBV7-9
D gene: TRBD1
J gene: TRBJ2-1
clone size: NA

CDR3 DNA: TGTGCCAGCAGTTACATATCTGGGGCCAACGTCCTGACTTTC
CDR3 protein: CASSYISGANVLTF
V gene: TRBV6-5
D gene: NA
J gene: TRBJ2-6
clone size: NA

CDR3 DNA: TGTGCCAGCAGCTTTGGCCCAGGAGCGGGATACGAGCAGTACTTC
CDR3 protein: CASSFGPGAGYEQYF
V gene: TRBV7-2
D gene: TRBD2
J gene: TRBJ2-7
clone size: NA

CDR3 DNA: TGTGCCACCAGCAGAGGGCGGGGCCTCAAGTTCTATGGCTACACCTTC
CDR3 protein: CATSRGRGLKFYGYTF
V gene: TRBV15
D gene: NA
J gene: TRBJ1-2
clone size: once

CDR3 DNA: TGTGCCAGCAGTCTGGGAGGGGATGGGGACGAGCAGTACTTC
CDR3 protein: CASSLGGDGDEQYF
V gene: TRBV7-9
D gene: TRBD2
J gene: TRBJ2-7
clone size: NA

CDR3 DNA: TGTGCCAGCAGCGGTCAGGGTCCCACTGAAGCTTTCTTT
CDR3 protein: CASSGQGPTEAFF
V gene: TRBV9
D gene: NA
J gene: TRBJ1-1
clone size: few

CDR3 DNA: TGCAGCGTTGACTCTGCGGGACCGACGAGCTATGGCTACACCTTC
CDR3 protein: CSVDSAGPTSYGYTF
V gene: TRBV29-1
D gene: NA
J gene: TRBJ1-2
clone size: NA

CDR3 DNA: TGTGCCAGTAGGGGGACAGATTACTACGAGCAGTACTTC
CDR3 protein: CASRGTDYYEQYF
V gene: TRBV19
D gene: TRBD1
J gene: TRBJ2-7
clone size: NA